What follows is one T cell receptor beta chain and its context. Its target is unknown. These data belong to a study of beta chain features in type 1 diabetes. Central memory, naive, regulatory and stem cell-like memory CD4+ cells were sorted by CD45RO/CCR7/CD25/CD127/CD95/CD27. Findings of the study overall: There was a moderate but significant shortening of TCRB CDR3s in all four CD4+ subsets of Type 1 diabetes patients. Amplification by PCR could prefer shorter templates, with the same effect in patients and controls.

Expressed TCRB transcripts were sequenced after all isolated RNA was converted to cDNA. Measured with immunoSEQ multiplex PCR; TCRdb has only the in-frame clones, and not every one. The top ten hold 0.053% of the sample, which has 200,000 to 250,000 clones, 68% seen once. V shed 6 bases and J shed 1 base, with 9 bases lying between them. The germline CDR1 and CDR2 sequences are ENHRY and SYGVKD. The CDR3 totals 14 residues. This sequence joins TRBV10-3 and TRBJ2-2, with D perhaps TRBD1 (6 bases). Material for sequencing was naive CD4+ T cells from blood. This clonotype was sampled from a man under 40 in good health. The CDR3 coding sequence is TGTGCCATCAGCGACAGGCTGAACACCGGGGAGCTGTTTTTT. Translated: CAISDRLNTGELFF.